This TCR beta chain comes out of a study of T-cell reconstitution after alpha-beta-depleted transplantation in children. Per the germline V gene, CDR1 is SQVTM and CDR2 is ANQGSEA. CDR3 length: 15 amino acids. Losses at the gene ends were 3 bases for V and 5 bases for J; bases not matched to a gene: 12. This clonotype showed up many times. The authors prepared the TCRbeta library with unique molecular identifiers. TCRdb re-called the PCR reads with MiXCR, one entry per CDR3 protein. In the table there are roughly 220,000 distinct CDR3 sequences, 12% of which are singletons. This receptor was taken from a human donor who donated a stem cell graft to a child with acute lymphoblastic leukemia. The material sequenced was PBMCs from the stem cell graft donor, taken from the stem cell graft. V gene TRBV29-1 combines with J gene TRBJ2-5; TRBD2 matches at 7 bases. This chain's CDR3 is CSVEVLGGMRETQYF. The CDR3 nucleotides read TGCAGCGTTGAGGTTTTGGGAGGGATGCGGGAGACCCAGTACTTC.